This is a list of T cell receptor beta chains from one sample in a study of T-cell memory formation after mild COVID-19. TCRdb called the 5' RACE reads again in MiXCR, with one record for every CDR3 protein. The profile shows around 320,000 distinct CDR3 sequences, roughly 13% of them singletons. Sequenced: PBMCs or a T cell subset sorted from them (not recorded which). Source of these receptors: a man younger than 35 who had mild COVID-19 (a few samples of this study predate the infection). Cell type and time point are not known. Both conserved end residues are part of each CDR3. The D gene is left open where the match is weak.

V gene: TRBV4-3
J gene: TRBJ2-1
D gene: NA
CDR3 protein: CASSHDSYNEQFF

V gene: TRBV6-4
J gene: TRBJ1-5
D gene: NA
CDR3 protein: CASSEYPDQPQHF

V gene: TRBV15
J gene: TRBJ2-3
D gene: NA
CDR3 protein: CATSRRPTDTQYF

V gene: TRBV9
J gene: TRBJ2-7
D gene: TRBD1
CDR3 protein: CASSGTRDSTYEQYF

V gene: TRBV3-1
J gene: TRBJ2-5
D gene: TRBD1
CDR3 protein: CASSPDRANVPQTQYF

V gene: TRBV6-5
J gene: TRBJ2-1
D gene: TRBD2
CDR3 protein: CASSQTSGGVNNEQFF

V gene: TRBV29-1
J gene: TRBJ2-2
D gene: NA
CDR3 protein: CSSLRQNTGELFF

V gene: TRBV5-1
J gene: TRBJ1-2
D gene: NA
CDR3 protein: CASSLAGGAVGYGYTF

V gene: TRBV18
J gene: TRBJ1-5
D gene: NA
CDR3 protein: CASSPPEIYSNQPQHF

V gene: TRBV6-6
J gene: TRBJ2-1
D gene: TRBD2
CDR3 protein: CASTRGRGPYNEQFF

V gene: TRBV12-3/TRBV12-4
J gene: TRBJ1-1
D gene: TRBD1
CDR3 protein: CASSPRGLMNTEAFF

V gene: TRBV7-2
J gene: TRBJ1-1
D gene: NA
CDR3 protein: CASSLQPNTEAFF

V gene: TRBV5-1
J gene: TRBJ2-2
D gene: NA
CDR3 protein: CASSSTAVGSGELFF

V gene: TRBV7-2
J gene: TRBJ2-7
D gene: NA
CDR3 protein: CASSPGDGPYEQYF

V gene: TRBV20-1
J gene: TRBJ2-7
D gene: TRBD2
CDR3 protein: CSARTSGYEQYF

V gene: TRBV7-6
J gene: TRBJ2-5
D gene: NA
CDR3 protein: CASNGFGETQYF

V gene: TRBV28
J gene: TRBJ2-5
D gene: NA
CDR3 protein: CASSSSAGTSGETQYF

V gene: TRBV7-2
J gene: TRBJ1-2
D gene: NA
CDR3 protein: CASSPDGSNYGYTF

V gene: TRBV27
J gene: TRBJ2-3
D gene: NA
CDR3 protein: CASSLYVSSPGLYTQYF

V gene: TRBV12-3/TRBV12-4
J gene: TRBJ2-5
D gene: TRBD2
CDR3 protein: CASSQAGGFEETQYF

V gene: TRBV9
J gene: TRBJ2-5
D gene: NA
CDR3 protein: CASSVGARAIQETQYF

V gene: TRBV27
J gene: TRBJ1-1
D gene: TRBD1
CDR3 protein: CASYRGLNTEAFF

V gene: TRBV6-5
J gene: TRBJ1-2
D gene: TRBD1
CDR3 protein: CASSYPRGGGYTF

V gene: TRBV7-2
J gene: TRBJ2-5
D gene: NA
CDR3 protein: CASKRGGPEETQYF

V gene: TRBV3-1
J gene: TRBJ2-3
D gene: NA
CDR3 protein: CASSQGYGGGSTDTQYF

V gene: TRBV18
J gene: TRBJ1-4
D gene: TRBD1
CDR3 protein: CASSPLAGGRNEKLFF

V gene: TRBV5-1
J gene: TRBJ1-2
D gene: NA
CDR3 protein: CASSLYKGETDGYTF

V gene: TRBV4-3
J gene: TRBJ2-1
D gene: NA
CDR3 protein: CASSPEPGPYNEQFF

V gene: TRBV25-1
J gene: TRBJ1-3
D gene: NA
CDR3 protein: CASSAGNTIYF

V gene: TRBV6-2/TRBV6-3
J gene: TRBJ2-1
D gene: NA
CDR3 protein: CASTYRDSPANEQFF

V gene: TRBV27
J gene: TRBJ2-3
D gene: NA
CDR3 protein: CASSFIKADTQYF

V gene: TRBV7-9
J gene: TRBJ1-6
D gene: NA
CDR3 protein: CASSLAQGSPLHF

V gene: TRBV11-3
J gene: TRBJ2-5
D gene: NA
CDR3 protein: CASSRGMDETQYF

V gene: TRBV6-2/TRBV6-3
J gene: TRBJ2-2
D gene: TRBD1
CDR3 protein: CASSFYLGQFDTGELFF

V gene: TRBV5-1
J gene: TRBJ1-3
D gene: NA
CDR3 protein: CASSFGAARNTIYF

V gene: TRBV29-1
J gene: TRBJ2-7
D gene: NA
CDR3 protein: CSAGDSYEQYF

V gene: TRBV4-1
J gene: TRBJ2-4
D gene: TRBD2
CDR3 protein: CASSQEGPGGLSIQYF

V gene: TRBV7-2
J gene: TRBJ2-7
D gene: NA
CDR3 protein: CATSRSRRSSYEQYF

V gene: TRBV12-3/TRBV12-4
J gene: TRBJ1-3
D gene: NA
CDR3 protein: CASSLQSSGNTIYF

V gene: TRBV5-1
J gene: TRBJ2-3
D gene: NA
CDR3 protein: CASSPAGHPDTQYF

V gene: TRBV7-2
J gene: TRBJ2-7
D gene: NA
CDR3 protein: CASSGLTLYEQYF

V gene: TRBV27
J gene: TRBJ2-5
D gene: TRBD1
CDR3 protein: CASSSRGTGGETQYF

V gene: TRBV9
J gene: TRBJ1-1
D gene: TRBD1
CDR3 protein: CASSVGTYGTASSNTEAFF

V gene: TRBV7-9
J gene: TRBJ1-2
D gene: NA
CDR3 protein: CASSLDGQVGYTF

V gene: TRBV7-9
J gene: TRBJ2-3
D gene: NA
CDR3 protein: CASSLDSSGRIDTQYF

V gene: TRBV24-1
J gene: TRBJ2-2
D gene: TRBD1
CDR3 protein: CATQDRVYTGELFF

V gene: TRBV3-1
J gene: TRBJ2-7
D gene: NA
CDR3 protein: CASSQDSTYEQYF

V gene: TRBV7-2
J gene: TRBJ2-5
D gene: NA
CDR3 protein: CASSLSPGETQYF

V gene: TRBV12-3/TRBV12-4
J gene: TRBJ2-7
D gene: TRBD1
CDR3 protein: CASSSRTGSFDEQYF

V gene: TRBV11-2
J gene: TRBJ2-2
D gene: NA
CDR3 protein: CASSLGRAITGELFF

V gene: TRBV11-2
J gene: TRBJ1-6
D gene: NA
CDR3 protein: CASSPGNRVAPLHF